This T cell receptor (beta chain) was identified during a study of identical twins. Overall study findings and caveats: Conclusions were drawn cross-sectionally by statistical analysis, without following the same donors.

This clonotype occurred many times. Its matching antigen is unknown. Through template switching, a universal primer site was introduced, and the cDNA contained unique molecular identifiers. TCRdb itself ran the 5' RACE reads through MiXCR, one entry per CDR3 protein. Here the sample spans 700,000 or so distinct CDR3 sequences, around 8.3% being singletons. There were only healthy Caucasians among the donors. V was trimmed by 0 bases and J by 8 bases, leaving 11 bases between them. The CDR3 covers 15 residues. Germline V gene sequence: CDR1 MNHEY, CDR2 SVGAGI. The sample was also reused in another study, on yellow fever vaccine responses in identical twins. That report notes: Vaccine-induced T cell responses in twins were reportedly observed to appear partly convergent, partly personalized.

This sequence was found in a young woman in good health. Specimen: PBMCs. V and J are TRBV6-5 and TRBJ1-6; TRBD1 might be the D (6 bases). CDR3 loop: CASSYSGGLDSPLHF. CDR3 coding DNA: TGTGCCAGCAGTTACTCTGGGGGGCTGGATTCACCCCTCCACTTT.